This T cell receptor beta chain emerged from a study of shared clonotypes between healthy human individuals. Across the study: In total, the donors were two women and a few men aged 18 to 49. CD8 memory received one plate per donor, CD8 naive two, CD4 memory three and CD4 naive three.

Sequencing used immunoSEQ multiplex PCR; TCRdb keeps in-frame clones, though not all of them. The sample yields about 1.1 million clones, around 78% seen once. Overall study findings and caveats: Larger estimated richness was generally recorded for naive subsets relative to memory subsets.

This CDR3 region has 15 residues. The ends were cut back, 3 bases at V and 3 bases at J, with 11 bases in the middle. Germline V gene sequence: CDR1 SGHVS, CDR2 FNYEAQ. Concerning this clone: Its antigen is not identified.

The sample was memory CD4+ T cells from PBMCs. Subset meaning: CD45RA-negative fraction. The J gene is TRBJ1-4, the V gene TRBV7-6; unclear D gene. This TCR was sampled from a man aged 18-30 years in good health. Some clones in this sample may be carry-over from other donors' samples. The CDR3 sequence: CASSFYSRPNEKLFF. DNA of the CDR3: TGTGCCAGCAGCTTCTACAGCAGGCCTAATGAAAAACTGTTTTTT.